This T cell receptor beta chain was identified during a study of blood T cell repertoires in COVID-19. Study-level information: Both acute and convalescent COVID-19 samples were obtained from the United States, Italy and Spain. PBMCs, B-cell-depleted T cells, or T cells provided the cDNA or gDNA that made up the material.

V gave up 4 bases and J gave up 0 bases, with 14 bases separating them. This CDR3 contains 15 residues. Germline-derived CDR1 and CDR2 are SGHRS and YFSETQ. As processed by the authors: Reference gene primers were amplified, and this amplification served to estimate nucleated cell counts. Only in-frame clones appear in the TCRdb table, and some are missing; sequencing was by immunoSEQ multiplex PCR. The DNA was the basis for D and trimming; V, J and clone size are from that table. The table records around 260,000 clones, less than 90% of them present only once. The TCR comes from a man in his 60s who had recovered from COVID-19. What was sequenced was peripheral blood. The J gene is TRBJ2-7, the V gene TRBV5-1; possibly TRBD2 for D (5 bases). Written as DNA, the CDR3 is TGCGCCAGCAGCCCCGACCTGAGCGGCTCCTACGAGCAGTACTTC. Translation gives CASSPDLSGSYEQYF.